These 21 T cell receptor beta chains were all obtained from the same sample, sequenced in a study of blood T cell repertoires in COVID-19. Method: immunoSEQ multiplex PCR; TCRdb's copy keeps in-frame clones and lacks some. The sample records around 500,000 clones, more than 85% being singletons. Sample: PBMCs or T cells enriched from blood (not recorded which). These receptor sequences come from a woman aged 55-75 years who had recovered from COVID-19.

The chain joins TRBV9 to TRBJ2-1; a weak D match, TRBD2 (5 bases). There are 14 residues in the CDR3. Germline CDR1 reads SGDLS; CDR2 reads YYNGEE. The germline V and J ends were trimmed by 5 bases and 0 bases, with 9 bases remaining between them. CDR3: CASSRGNSYNEQFF. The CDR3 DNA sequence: TGTGCCAGCAGTCGGGGAAACTCCTACAATGAGCAGTTCTTC.

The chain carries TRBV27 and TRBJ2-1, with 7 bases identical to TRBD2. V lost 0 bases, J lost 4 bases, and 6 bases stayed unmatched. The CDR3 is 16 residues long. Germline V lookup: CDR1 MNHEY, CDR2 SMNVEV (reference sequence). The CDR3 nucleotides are TGTGCCAGCAGTTTATCGGGGGGGTTGGGTTACAATGAGCAGTTCTTC. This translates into CASSLSGGLGYNEQFF.

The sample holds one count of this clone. Written as DNA, the CDR3 is TGTGCCTGGACTAACACCGGGGAGCTGTTTTTT. This encodes CAWTNTGELFF. The rearrangement links TRBV30 to TRBJ2-2; D not certain. Trimming stripped 4 bases from V and 2 bases from J, with 2 bases between. Germline V gene sequence: CDR1 GTSNPN, CDR2 SVGIG (reference sequence). The CDR3 extends over 11 amino acids.

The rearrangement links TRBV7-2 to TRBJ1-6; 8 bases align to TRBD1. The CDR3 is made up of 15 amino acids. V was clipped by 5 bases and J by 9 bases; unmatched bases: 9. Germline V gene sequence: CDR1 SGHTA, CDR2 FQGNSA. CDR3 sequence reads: CASSHPKTGGSPLHF. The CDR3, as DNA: TGTGCCAGCAGCCACCCAAAAACAGGGGGTTCACCCCTCCACTTT.

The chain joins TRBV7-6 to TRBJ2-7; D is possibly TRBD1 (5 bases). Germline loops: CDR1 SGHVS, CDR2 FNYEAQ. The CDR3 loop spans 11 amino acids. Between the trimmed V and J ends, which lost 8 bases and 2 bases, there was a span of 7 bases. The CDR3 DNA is TGTGCCAGCGGCAGGGCCTACGAGCAGTACTTC. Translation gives CASGRAYEQYF.

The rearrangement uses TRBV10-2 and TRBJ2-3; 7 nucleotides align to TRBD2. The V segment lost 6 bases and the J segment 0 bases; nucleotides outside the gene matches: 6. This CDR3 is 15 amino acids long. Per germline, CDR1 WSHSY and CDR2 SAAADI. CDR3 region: CASSTVGGSTDTQYF. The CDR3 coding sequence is TGCGCCAGCAGCACCGTGGGGGGGAGCACAGATACGCAGTATTTT.

CDR3 amino acids: CASKLGTATYEQYF. Written as DNA, the CDR3 is TGTGCCAGCAAGTTAGGGACAGCAACCTACGAGCAGTACTTC. The V call is TRBV2, the J call TRBJ2-7, with TRBD1 matching 7 bases. The CDR3 is 14 amino acids. Losses at the gene ends were 7 bases for V and 2 bases for J; bases not matched to a gene: 8. The germline V gene has CDR1 SNHLY and CDR2 FYNNEI.

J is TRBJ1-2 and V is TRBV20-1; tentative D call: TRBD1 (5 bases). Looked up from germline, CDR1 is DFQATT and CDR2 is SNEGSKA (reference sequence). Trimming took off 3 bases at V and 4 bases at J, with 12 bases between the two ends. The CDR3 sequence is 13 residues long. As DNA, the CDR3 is TGCAGTGCTAGTTATGGACAACTCTATGGCTACACCTTC. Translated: CSASYGQLYGYTF.

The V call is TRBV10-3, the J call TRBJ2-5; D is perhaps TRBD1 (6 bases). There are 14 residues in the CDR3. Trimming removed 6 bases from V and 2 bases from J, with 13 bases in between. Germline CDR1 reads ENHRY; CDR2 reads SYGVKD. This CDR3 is CAIRPGTFQETQYF. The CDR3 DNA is TGTGCCATCAGGCCCGGGACATTTCAAGAGACCCAGTACTTC.

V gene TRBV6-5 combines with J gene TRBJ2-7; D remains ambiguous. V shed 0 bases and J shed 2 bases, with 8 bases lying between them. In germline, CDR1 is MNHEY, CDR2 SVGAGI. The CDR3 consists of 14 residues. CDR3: CASSYSDQAYEQYF. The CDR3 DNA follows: TGTGCCAGCAGTTACTCGGATCAGGCCTACGAGCAGTACTTC.

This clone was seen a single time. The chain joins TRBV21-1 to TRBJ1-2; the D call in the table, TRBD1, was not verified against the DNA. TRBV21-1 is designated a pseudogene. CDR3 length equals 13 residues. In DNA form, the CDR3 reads TGTGCCAGCAGCAAACCGACACACTATGGCTACACCTTC. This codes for CASSKPTHYGYTF.

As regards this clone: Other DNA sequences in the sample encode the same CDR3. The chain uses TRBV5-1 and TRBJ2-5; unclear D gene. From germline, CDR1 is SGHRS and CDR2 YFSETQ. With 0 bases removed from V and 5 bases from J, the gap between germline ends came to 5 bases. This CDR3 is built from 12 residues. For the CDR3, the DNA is TGCGCCAGCAGCTTGGCCCGGGAGACCCAGTACTTC. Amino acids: CASSLARETQYF.

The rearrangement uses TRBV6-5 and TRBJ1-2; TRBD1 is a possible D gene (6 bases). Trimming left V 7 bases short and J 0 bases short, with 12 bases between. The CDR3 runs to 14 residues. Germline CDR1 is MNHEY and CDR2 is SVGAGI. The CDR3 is CASKATGPNYGYTF. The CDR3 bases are TGTGCCAGCAAAGCGACAGGTCCTAACTATGGCTACACCTTC.

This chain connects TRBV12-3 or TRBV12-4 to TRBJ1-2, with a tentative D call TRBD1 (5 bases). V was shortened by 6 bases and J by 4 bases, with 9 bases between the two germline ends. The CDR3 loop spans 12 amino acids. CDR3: CASSQGFYGYTF. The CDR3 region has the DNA TGTGCCAGCAGCCAGGGATTCTATGGCTACACCTTC.

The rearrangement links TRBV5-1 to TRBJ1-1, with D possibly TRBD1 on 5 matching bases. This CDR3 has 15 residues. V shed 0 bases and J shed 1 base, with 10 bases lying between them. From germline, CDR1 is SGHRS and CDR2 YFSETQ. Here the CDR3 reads CASSLEPQGNTEAFF. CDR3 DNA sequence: TGCGCCAGCAGCTTGGAACCTCAGGGGAACACTGAAGCTTTCTTT.

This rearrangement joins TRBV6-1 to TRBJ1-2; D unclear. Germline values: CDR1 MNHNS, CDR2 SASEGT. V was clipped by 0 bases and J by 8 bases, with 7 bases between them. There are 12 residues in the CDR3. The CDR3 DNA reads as TGTGCCAGCAGTGAAGCCGTCCAGGGCTACACCTTC. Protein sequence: CASSEAVQGYTF.

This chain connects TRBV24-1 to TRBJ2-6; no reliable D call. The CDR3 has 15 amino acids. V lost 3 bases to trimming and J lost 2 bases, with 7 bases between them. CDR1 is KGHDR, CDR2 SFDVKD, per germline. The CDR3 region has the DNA TGTGCCACCAGTGATCAGTCGCCTGGGGCCAACGTCCTGACTTTC. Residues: CATSDQSPGANVLTF.

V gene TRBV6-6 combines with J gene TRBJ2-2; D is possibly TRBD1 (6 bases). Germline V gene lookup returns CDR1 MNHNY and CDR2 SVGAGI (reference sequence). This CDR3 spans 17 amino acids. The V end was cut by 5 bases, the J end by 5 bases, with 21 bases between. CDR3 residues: CASSPTLVAGETGELFF. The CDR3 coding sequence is TGTGCCAGCAGTCCTACCTTGGTGGCAGGGGAGACCGGGGAGCTGTTTTTT.

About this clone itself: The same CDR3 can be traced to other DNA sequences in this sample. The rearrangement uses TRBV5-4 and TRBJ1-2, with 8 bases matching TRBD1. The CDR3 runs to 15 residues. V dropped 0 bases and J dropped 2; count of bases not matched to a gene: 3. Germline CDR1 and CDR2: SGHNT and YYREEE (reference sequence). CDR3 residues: CASSLGGQANYGYTF. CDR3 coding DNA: TGTGCCAGCAGCTTGGGGGGACAGGCAAACTATGGCTACACCTTC.

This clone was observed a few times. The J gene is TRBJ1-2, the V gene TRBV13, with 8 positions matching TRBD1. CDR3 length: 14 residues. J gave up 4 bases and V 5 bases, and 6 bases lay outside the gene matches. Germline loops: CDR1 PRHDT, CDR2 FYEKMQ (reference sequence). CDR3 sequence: CASSPGQGPYGYTF. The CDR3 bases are TGTGCCAGCAGCCCAGGACAGGGCCCCTATGGCTACACCTTC.

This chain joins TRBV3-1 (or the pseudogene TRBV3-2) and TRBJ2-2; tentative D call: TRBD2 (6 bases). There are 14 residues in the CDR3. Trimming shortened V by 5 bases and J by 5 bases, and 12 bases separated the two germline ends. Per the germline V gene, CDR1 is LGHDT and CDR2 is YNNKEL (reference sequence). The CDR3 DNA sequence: TGTGCCAGCAGCGTACTAGCTGTAACCGGGGAGCTGTTTTTT. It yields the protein CASSVLAVTGELFF.